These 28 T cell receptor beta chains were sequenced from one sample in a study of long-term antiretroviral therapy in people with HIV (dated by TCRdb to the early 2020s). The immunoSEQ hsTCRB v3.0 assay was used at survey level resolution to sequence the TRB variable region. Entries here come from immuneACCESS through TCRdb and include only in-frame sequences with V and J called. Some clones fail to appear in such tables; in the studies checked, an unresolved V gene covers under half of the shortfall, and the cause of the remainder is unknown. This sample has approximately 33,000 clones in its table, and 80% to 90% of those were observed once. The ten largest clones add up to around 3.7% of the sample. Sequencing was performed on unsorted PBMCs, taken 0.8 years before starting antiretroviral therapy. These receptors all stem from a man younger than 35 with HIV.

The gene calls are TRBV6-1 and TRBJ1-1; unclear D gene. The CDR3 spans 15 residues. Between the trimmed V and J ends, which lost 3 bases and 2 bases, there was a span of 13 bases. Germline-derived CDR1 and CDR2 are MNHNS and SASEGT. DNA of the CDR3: TGTGCCAGCAGTGAGTTAAGTACAGTAAACACTGAAGCTTTCTTT. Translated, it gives CASSELSTVNTEAFF.

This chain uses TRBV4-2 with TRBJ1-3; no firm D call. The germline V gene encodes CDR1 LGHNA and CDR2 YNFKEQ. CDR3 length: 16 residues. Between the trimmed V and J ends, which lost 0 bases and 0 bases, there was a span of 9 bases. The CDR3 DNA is TGTGCCAGCAGCCAAGATCTCAGGTACTCTGGAAACACCATATATTTT. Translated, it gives CASSQDLRYSGNTIYF.

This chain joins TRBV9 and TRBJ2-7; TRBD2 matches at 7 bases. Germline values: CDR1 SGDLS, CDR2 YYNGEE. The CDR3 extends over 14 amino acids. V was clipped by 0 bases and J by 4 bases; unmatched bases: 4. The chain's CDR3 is CASSVGLLAYEQYF. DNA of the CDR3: TGTGCCAGCAGCGTAGGGCTACTAGCGTACGAGCAGTACTTC.

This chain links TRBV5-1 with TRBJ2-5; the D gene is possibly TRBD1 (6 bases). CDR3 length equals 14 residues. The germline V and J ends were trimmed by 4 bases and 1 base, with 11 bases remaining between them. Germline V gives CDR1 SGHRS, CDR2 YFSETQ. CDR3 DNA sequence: TGCGCCAGCAGCGATCGGACAGTCCAAGAGACCCAGTACTTC. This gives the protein CASSDRTVQETQYF. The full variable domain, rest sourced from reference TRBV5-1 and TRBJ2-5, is KAGVTQTPRYLIKTRGQQVTLSCSPISGHRSVSWYQQTPGQGLQFLFEYFSETQRNKGNFPGRFSGRQFSNSRSEMNVSTLELGDSALYLCASSDRTVQETQYFGPGTRLLVL.

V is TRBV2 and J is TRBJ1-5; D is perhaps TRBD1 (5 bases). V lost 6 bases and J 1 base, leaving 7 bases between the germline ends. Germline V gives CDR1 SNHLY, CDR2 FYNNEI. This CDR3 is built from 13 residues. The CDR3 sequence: CASRGGSNQPQHF. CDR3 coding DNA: TGTGCCAGCAGGGGGGGGAGCAATCAGCCCCAGCATTTT.

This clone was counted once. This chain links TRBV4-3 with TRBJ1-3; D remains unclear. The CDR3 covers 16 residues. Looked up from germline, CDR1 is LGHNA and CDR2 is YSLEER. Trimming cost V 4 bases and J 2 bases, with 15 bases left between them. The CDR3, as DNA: TGCGCCAGCAGCCCCCAAGTACGGGGTGCTGGAAACACCATATATTTT. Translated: CASSPQVRGAGNTIYF.

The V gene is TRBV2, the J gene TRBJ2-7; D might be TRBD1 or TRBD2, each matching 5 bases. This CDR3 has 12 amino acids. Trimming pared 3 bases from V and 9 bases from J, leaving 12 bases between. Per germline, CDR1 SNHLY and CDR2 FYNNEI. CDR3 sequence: CASSEGVTGQYF. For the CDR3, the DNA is TGTGCCAGCAGTGAGGGGGTGACCGGGCAGTACTTC. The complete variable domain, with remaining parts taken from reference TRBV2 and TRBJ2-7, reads EPEVTQTPSHQVTQMGQEVILRCVPISNHLYFYWYRQILGQKVEFLVSFYNNEISEKSEIFDDQFSVERPDGSNFTLKIRSTKLEDSAMYFCASSEGVTGQYFGPGTRLTVT.

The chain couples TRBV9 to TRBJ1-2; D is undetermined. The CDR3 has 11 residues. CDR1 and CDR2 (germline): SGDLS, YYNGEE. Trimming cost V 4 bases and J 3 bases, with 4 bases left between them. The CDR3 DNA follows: TGTGCCAGCAGCTCTCACTATGGCTACACCTTC. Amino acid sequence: CASSSHYGYTF. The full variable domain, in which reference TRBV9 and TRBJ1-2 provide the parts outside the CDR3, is DSGVTQTPKHLITATGQRVTLRCSPRSGDLSVYWYQQSLDQGLQFLIQYYNGEERAKGNILERFSAQQFPDLHSELNLSSLELGDSALYFCASSSHYGYTFGSGTRLTVV.

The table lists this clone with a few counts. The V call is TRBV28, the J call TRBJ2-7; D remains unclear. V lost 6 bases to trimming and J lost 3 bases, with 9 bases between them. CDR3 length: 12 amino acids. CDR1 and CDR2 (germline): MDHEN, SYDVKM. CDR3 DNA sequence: TGTGCCAGCAGCCGCAAGAGCTACGAGCAGTACTTC. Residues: CASSRKSYEQYF.

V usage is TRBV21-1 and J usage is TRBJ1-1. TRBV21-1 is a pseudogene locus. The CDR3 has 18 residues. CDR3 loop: CASSTKNGFEGMNTEAFF. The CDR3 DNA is TGTGCCAGCAGCACAAAAAACGGGTTTGAGGGCATGAACACTGAAGCTTTCTTT.

CDR3 protein: CSVGGDQGREQYF. The CDR3 nucleotides are TGCAGCGTTGGGGGGGATCAGGGGAGGGAGCAGTACTTC. The chain recombines TRBV29-1 with TRBJ2-7; D possibly uses TRBD1 or TRBD2 (6 bases each). Trimming removed 4 bases from V and 7 bases from J, with 17 bases in between. This CDR3 is 13 amino acids long. Germline CDR1 SQVTM, CDR2 ANQGSEA.

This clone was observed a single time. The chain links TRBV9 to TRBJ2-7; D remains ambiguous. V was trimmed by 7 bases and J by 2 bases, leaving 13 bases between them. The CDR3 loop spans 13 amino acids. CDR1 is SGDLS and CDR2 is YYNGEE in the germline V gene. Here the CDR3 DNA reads TGTGCCAGCGGCGGAACCATTACCTACGAGCAGTACTTC. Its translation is CASGGTITYEQYF.

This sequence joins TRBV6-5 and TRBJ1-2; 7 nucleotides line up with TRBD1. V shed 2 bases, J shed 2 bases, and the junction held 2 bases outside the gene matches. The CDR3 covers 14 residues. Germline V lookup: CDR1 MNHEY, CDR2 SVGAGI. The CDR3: CASSYIGGNYGYTF. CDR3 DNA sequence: TGTGCCAGCAGTTACATAGGGGGCAACTATGGCTACACCTTC.

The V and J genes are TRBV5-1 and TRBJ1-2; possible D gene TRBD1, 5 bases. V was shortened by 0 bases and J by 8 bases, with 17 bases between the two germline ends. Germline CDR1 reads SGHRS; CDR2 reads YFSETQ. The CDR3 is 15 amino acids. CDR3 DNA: TGCGCCAGCAGCTTGGTGAATGGGGGGATAGGCGGCTACACCTTC. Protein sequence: CASSLVNGGIGGYTF.

CDR3 in amino acids: CASSIPLGTGNYGYTF. CDR3 in DNA: TGCGCCAGCAGTATACCTCTTGGGACAGGGAACTATGGCTACACCTTC. The chain combines TRBV10-1 with TRBJ1-2; 9 bases match TRBD1. Germline-derived CDR1 and CDR2 are WNHNN and SYGVQD (reference sequence). The CDR3 has 16 amino acids. With V trimmed by 5 bases and J by 2 bases, 9 bases remained unmatched.

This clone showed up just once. CDR3 coding DNA: TGTGCCAGCAGTTACGGGTGGACAGCTAACACCGGGGAGCTGTTTTTT. It codes for CASSYGWTANTGELFF. The rearrangement joins TRBV6-5 to TRBJ2-2; TRBD1 is a possible D gene (6 bases). CDR3 size: 16 residues. Germline CDR1 reads MNHEY; CDR2 reads SVGAGI. Deletions cut 2 bases from V and 2 bases from J, with 12 bases between.

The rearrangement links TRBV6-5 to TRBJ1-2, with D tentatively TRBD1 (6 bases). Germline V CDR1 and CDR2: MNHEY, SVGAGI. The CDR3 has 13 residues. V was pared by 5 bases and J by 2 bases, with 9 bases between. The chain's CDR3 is CASSHRVNYGYTF. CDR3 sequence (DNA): TGTGCCAGCAGTCACAGGGTAAACTATGGCTACACCTTC.

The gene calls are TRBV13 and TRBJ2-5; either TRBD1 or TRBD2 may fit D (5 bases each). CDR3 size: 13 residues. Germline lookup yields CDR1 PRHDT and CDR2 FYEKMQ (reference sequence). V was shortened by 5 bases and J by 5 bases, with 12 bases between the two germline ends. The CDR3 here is CASSGTGAETQYF. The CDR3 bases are TGTGCCAGCAGCGGGACCGGCGCGGAGACCCAGTACTTC.

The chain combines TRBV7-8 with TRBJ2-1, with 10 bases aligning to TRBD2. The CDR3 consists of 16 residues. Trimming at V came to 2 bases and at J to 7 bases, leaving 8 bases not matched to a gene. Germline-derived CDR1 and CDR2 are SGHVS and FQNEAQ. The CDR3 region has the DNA TGTGCCAGCAGCTTACTAGGAGCGGGAGGGAGGAATGAGCAGTTCTTC. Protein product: CASSLLGAGGRNEQFF. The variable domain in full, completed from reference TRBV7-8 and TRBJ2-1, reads GAGVSQSPRYKVAKRGQDVALRCDPISGHVSLFWYQQALGQGPEFLTYFQNEAQLDKSGLPSDRFFAERPEGSVSTLKIQRTQQEDSAVYLCASSLLGAGGRNEQFFGPGTRLTVL.

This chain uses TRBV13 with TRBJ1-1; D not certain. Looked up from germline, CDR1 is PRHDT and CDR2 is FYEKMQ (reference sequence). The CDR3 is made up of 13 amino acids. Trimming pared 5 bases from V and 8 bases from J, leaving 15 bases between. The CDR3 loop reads CASSPRTVGEAFF. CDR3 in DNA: TGTGCCAGCAGCCCCCGGACCGTTGGCGAAGCTTTCTTT. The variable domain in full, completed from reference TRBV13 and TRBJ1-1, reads AAGVIQSPRHLIKEKRETATLKCYPIPRHDTVYWYQQGPGQDPQFLISFYEKMQSDKGSIPDRFSAQQFSDYHSELNMSSLELGDSALYFCASSPRTVGEAFFGQGTRLTVV.

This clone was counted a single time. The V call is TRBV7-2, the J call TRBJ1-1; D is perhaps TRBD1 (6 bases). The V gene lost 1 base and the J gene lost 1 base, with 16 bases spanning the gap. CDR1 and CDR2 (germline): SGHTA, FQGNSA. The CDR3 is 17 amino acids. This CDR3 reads CASSLGPRGLPNTEAFF. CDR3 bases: TGTGCCAGCAGCTTAGGGCCCAGGGGCCTCCCGAACACTGAAGCTTTCTTT.

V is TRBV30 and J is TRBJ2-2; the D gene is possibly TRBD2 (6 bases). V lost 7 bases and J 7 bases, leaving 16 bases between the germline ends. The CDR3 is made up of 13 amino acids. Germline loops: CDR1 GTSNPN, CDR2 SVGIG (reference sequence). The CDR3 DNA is TGTGCCTACCAAACGAGGGGACTCGGGGAGCTGTTTTTT. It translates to CAYQTRGLGELFF.

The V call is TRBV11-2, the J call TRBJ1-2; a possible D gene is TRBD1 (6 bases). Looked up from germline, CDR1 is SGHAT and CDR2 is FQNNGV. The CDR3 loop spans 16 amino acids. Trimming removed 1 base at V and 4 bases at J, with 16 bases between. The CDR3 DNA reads TGTGCCAGCAGCTTAGCCGGAGGGGGGCTCGGCTATGGCTACACCTTC. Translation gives CASSLAGGGLGYGYTF.

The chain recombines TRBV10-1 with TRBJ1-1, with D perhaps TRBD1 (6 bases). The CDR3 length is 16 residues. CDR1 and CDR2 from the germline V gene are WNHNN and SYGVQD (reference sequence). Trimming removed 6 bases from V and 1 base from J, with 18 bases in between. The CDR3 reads CASSIRGSGTNTEAFF. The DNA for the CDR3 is TGCGCCAGCAGCATAAGGGGGAGTGGGACGAACACTGAAGCTTTCTTT.

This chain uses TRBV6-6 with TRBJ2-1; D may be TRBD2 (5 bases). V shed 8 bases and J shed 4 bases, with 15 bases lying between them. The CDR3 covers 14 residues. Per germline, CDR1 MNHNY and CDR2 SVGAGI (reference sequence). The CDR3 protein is CASGPEGMYNEQFF. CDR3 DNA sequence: TGTGCCAGCGGCCCCGAGGGTATGTACAATGAGCAGTTCTTC.

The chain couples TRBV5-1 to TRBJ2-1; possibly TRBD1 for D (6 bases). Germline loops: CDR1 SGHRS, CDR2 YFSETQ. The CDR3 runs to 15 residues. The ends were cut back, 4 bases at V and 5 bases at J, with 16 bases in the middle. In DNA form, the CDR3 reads TGCGCCAGCAGCCCTCAGGGGAATGGGCACAATGAGCAGTTCTTC. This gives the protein CASSPQGNGHNEQFF.

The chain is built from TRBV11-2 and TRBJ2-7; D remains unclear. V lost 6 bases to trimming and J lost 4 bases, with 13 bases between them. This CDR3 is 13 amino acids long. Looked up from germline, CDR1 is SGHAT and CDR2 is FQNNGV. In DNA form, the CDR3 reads TGTGCCAGCAGTGACGGAGTCCTTTACGAGCAGTACTTC. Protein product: CASSDGVLYEQYF.

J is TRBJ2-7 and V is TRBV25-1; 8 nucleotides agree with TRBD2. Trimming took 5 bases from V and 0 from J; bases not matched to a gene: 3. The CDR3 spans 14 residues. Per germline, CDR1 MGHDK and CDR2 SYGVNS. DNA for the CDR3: TGTGCCAGCAGTATAGCGGGGAACTCCTACGAGCAGTACTTC. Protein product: CASSIAGNSYEQYF.